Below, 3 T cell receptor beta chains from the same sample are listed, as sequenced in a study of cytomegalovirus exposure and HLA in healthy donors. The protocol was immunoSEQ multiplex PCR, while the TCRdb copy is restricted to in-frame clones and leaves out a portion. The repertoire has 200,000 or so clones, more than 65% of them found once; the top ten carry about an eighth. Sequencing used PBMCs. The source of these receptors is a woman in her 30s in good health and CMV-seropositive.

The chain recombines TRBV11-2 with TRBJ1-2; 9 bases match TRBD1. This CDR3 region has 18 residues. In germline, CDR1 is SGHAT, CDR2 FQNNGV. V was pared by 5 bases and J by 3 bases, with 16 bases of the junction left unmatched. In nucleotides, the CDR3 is TGTGCCAGCAGCCAACGCCGGGACAGGGTTACCCATGACTATGGCTACACCTTC. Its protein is CASSQRRDRVTHDYGYTF.

In DNA form, the CDR3 reads TGTGCCAGCAGCTTGTCTACAGGGTCGGCGGTCGGAGGCTACACCTTC. This encodes CASSLSTGSAVGGYTF. V is TRBV7-3 and J is TRBJ1-2; D is perhaps TRBD1 (6 bases). The V end lost 3 bases, the J end lost 8 bases, and 22 bases lay between the germline ends. Germline assignment: CDR1 SGHTA and CDR2 FQGTGA. The CDR3 sequence is 16 residues long.

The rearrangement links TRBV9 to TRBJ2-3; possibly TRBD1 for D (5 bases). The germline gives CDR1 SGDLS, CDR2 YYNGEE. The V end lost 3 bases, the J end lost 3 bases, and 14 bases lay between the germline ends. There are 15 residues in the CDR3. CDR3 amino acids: CASSADSLGTDTQYF. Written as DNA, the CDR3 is TGTGCCAGCAGCGCAGACAGCTTAGGTACAGATACGCAGTATTTT.